The 12 T cell receptor beta chains presented below share a single source sample, sequenced in a study of CD8 T cells in ankylosing spondylitis. TCRdb recomputed calls from the 5' RACE reads with MiXCR, one row per CDR3 protein. The sample includes approximately 350,000 distinct CDR3 sequences, roughly 15% of them seen just once. The sequenced sample consisted of blood, either unsorted or a sorted T cell fraction (not recorded which). The receptors come from a male donor with ankylosing spondylitis or in good health (not recorded which).

This clonotype appeared a few times. The chain links TRBV9 to TRBJ2-1; D may be TRBD1 (8 bases). The V and J ends lost 0 bases and 5 bases respectively, with 12 bases between them. From germline, CDR1 is SGDLS and CDR2 YYNGEE. This CDR3 region has 15 residues. CDR3 DNA: TGTGCCAGCAGCGTAGAGCGGGACAGGAACAATGAGCAGTTCTTC. Its translation is CASSVERDRNNEQFF. The full variable domain, its missing parts supplied by reference TRBV9 and TRBJ2-1, is DSGVTQTPKHLITATGQRVTLRCSPRSGDLSVYWYQQSLDQGLQFLIQYYNGEERAKGNILERFSAQQFPDLHSELNLSSLELGDSALYFCASSVERDRNNEQFFGPGTRLTVL.

The table lists this clonotype with a few counts. The rearrangement links TRBV4-2 to TRBJ2-7, with TRBD2 matching over 9 bases. Germline-derived CDR1 and CDR2 are LGHNA and YNFKEQ. This CDR3 spans 18 amino acids. V trimming: 4 bases; J trimming: 2 bases; junction bases outside the gene matches: 15. The CDR3 region is CASSRAGGSGGVPYEQYF. For the CDR3, the DNA is TGTGCCAGCAGCCGGGCGGGGGGTAGCGGGGGTGTACCCTACGAGCAGTACTTC.

This clonotype was counted only a few times. This chain links TRBV4-2 with TRBJ2-1; 11 bases align to TRBD2. Germline trimming cut 8 bases from V and 7 bases from J; bases unmatched to any gene: 13. The CDR3 contains 16 residues. In germline, CDR1 is LGHNA, CDR2 YNFKEQ. For the CDR3, the DNA is TGTGCCAGCGCCCGGTGGGCTAGCGGGGGGTCAAATGAGCAGTTCTTC. This translates into CASARWASGGSNEQFF.

This clonotype was recorded a few times. The V and J genes are TRBV6-1 and TRBJ2-7; D gene ambiguous. CDR1 MNHNS and CDR2 SASEGT come from the germline V gene. The CDR3 length is 15 residues. V was trimmed by 6 bases and J by 0 bases, leaving 15 bases between them. The CDR3 is CASRKAPSVSYEQYF. CDR3 coding DNA: TGTGCCAGCAGGAAGGCGCCCAGCGTCTCCTACGAGCAGTACTTC.

In its sample, this clonotype was seen a few times. V gene TRBV20-1 combines with J gene TRBJ1-1; no clear D. Per germline, CDR1 DFQATT and CDR2 SNEGSKA (reference sequence). This CDR3 has 13 residues. V lost 8 bases and J 7 bases, leaving 20 bases between the germline ends. CDR3 DNA: TGCAGTCCCCTTGGAGCTGGAGATGTTGAAGCTTTCTTT. Its protein product is CSPLGAGDVEAFF.

The CDR3 nucleotides are TGTGCTAGTGCCTGGACAGCGAACACCGGGGAGCTGTTTTTT. Translation gives CASAWTANTGELFF. The chain has TRBV12-5 and TRBJ2-2; a weak D match, TRBD1 (6 bases). Trimming cost V 7 bases and J 0 bases, with 9 bases left between them. This CDR3 spans 14 amino acids. Germline V gene sequence: CDR1 LGHNT, CDR2 FRNRAP.

The chain couples TRBV6-1 to TRBJ2-7, with D unresolved. V was trimmed by 2 bases and J by 5 bases, leaving 10 bases between them. The germline V gene encodes CDR1 MNHNS and CDR2 SASEGT. This CDR3 comprises 13 residues. The CDR3 sequence: CASSEIPVDEQYF. Here the CDR3 DNA reads TGTGCCAGCAGTGAAATCCCCGTAGACGAGCAGTACTTC.

The chain recombines TRBV12-3 or TRBV12-4 with TRBJ1-6, with D tentatively TRBD1 (5 bases). V lost 6 bases to trimming and J lost 7 bases, with 7 bases between them. CDR3 size: 12 residues. The CDR3 DNA is TGTGCCAGCAGAAGACAGAATTCACCCCTCCACTTT. Its translation: CASRRQNSPLHF.

This clonotype came up once. The genes are TRBV20-1 and TRBJ2-7; 12 bases fit TRBD2. Germline V CDR1 and CDR2: DFQATT, SNEGSKA (reference sequence). V was clipped by 5 bases and J by 4 bases; unmatched bases: 9. CDR3 length: 15 residues. DNA of the CDR3: TGCAGTGCTTCTAGACTAGCGGGAGACGGGTACGAGCAGTACTTC. It encodes CSASRLAGDGYEQYF.

This clonotype was picked up a small number of times. This chain links TRBV12-3 or TRBV12-4 with TRBJ1-4; no clear D gene. V was clipped by 3 bases and J by 0 bases, with 11 bases between them. The CDR3 is 16 residues long. DNA of the CDR3: TGTGCCAGCAGTTTCTCCGGACTTGCAACTAATGAAAAACTGTTTTTT. Residues: CASSFSGLATNEKLFF.

Only a few counts were recorded for this clonotype. This sequence joins TRBV6-2 or TRBV6-3 and TRBJ2-7; no clear D. Germline V gene data show CDR1 as MNHEY and CDR2 as SVGEGT. V lost 0 bases, J lost 1 base, and 13 bases lay in between. This CDR3 spans 16 amino acids. The CDR3 coding sequence is TGTGCCAGCAGTTACTCTAACCCTACTTATTCCTACGAGCAGTACTTC. Protein product: CASSYSNPTYSYEQYF.

The V and J genes are TRBV28 and TRBJ1-2; tentatively, D is TRBD1 (5 bases). This CDR3 comprises 14 residues. V lost 7 bases to trimming and J lost 8 bases, with 20 bases between them. Per germline, CDR1 MDHEN and CDR2 SYDVKM. The CDR3, as DNA: TGTGCCAGCACCGAGTCCAGGGCCCGAAGGGGCTACACCTTC. It encodes CASTESRARRGYTF.